The rows below give T cell receptor beta chains drawn from one sample of a study of T cells in Graves' hyperthyroidism and ophthalmopathy. TCRdb reprocessed the multiplex PCR reads via MiXCR and lists one record per CDR3 protein. The data hold approximately 360,000 distinct CDR3 sequences, with roughly 25% observed a single time. Sequencing was carried out using blood. Receptor source: a man in his fifties or sixties with Graves' hyperthyroidism. CDR3s include the opening cysteine and the closing phenylalanine or tryptophan. D genes are given only for firm matches. Part of the rows lack a size; the others show once, few, many or a class for expanded clones.

TRBJ2-1 | many | TRBV28 | TRBD1 | TGTGCCGCCGGCCGACCCGGGACAGGCGAGGATGAGCAGTTCTTC | CAAGRPGTGEDEQFF
TRBJ2-1 | many | TRBV11-3 | . | TGTGCCAGCAGTCAAAGCGGTTACAATGAGCAGTTCTTC | CASSQSGYNEQFF
TRBJ2-7 | . | TRBV29-1 | TRBD1 | TGCAGCGTGGGGGACAGGGTGAGGACCTACGAGCAGTACTTC | CSVGDRVRTYEQYF
TRBJ2-2 | few | TRBV6-2/TRBV6-3 | . | TGTGCCAGCAGCGACAGAATTGGAACCGGGGAGCTGTTTTTT | CASSDRIGTGELFF
TRBJ2-2 | few | TRBV29-1 | TRBD2 | TGCAGCGTTGAGTCATTGGCGGGAGGCCTGACCGGGGAGCTGTTTTTT | CSVESLAGGLTGELFF
TRBJ2-3 | few | TRBV7-3 | TRBD2 | TGTGCCAGCAGCGGGGGACTAGTGGGAGATACGCAGTATTTT | CASSGGLVGDTQYF
TRBJ2-7 | many | TRBV12-3/TRBV12-4 | . | TGTGCCAGCAGTATCGGACAGATGTCCTACGAGCAGTACTTC | CASSIGQMSYEQYF
TRBJ1-5 | many | TRBV28 | . | TGTGCCAGCAGTTTATGGCTTACTACGGCAGGGAAGACTGATCAGCCCCAGCATTTT | CASSLWLTTAGKTDQPQHF
TRBJ1-6 | . | TRBV12-3/TRBV12-4 | TRBD1 | TGTGCCAGCAGTGCTCGGACAGGGGATAATTCACCCTTCCACTTT | CASSARTGDNSPFHF
TRBJ2-1 | many | TRBV9 | TRBD2 | TGTGCCAGCAGCGTAGGAAGCGGGAGTGGCTACAATGAGCAGTTCTTC | CASSVGSGSGYNEQFF
TRBJ2-1 | . | TRBV11-3 | . | TGTGCCAGCAGCCCCCCCGCCAGAGACAATGAGCAGTTCTTC | CASSPPARDNEQFF
TRBJ1-2 | few | TRBV27 | . | TGTGCCAGCATCGCGCTCGAGGGTGGCTACACCTTC | CASIALEGGYTF
TRBJ1-1 | . | TRBV9 | . | TGTGCCAGCAGCGTAGGCAAGAACACTGAAGCTTTCTTT | CASSVGKNTEAFF
TRBJ1-5 | few | TRBV10-3 | TRBD1 | TGTGCCATCTCGGGACAGCCCAATCAGCCCCAGCATTTT | CAISGQPNQPQHF
TRBJ2-7 | . | TRBV29-1 | . | TGCAGCGTTGAAGTTATCGGGCTAGCCTACGAGCAGTACTTC | CSVEVIGLAYEQYF
TRBJ2-2 | . | TRBV9 | . | TGTGCCAGCAGCAAAGTCGTAACCAGGGGGGCCGGGGAGCTGTTTTTT | CASSKVVTRGAGELFF
TRBJ2-5 | . | TRBV4-1 | . | TGCGCCAGCAGCCAAGAATTGGAGGGAGGAGAGACCCAGTACTTC | CASSQELEGGETQYF
TRBJ2-2 | . | TRBV18 | . | TGTGCCAGCTCACCGTATGGTGACACCGGGGAGCTGTTTTTT | CASSPYGDTGELFF
TRBJ2-1 | . | TRBV3-1 | . | TGTGCCAGCAGCACTACGACGGGCGGAGGGACGTACAATGAGCAGTTCTTC | CASSTTTGGGTYNEQFF
TRBJ1-5 | . | TRBV19 | TRBD1 | TGTGCCAGTAGTATGGGGACAGGGAATCAGCCCCAGCATTTT | CASSMGTGNQPQHF
TRBJ2-7 | many | TRBV2 | . | TGTGCCAGCAGGGGAACCTACGAGCAGTACTTC | CASRGTYEQYF
TRBJ2-7 | few | TRBV20-1 | . | TGCAGTGCAGCGCTACTAGTTCCGGCCGAGCAGTACTTC | CSAALLVPAEQYF
TRBJ2-7 | . | TRBV6-2/TRBV6-3 | TRBD2 | TGTGCCAGCAGTAGCACTAGCGCACCCTACGAGCAGTACTTC | CASSSTSAPYEQYF